This entry is about one T cell receptor beta chain. Authors' methods: Junction-only immunoSEQ data arrived without quality scores, meaning filtering differed. TCRdb's copy holds only in-frame clones and misses some; the assay was immunoSEQ multiplex PCR. From that table come the V and J calls and clone size; the DNA was used to work out D and trimming. The sample consists of about 490,000 clones, about 78% of them appearing once. V was shortened by 2 bases and J by 9 bases, with 8 bases between the two germline ends. Germline V gene lookup returns CDR1 SGHTA and CDR2 FQGTGA. The CDR3 consists of 13 residues. This specimen belongs to a study of shared clonotypes between healthy human individuals.

The sample consisted of PBMCs. The chain joins TRBV7-3 to TRBJ1-6; perhaps TRBD1 as D (5 bases). This sequence was found in a woman between 35 and 50 years old in good health. Some clones in this sample may be carry-over from other donors' samples. In DNA, the CDR3 is TGTGCCAGCAGCTTAGAGGGGAGTTCACCCCTCCACTTT. Its translation is CASSLEGSSPLHF.